Each of the 16 T cell receptor beta chains below was sequenced from the same sample in a study of cytomegalovirus exposure and HLA in healthy donors. Primers included in the PCR were 60 Vbeta and 13 Jbeta primers. TCRdb keeps only in-frame clones here, not all; method: immunoSEQ multiplex PCR. The table for this sample gives around 80,000 clones. The sample consisted of PBMCs. Receptors originate from a boy aged 5 to 17 in good health and CMV-seronegative.

The genes are TRBV18 and TRBJ2-5, with 9 bases matching TRBD2. This CDR3 spans 14 amino acids. The V gene end was trimmed by 5 bases and the J gene end by 2 bases; junction bases not matched to a gene: 3. Germline V gene lookup returns CDR1 KGHSH and CDR2 LQKENI. In nucleotides, the CDR3 is TGTGCCAGCTCATCTCTAGCGGGGCAAGAGACCCAGTACTTC. This translates into CASSSLAGQETQYF.

The CDR3 region is CASRAGKEDTEAFF. The CDR3 nucleotides are TGTGCCAGCAGAGCAGGGAAAGAGGACACTGAAGCTTTCTTT. The chain couples TRBV5-6 to TRBJ1-1, with D perhaps TRBD1 (5 bases). The germline V gene has CDR1 SGHDT and CDR2 YYEEEE. The CDR3 totals 14 residues. V lost 5 bases and J 3 bases, leaving 14 bases between the germline ends.

V is TRBV18 and J is TRBJ2-7, with 7 bases aligning to TRBD2. Trimming removed 3 bases from V and 3 bases from J; junction bases left unmatched: 8. CDR1 is KGHSH, CDR2 LQKENI, per germline. This CDR3 comprises 15 residues. The CDR3 loop reads CASSPARDYYYEQYF. The CDR3, as DNA: TGTGCCAGCTCACCCGCCCGGGACTATTACTACGAGCAGTACTTC.

This rearrangement joins TRBV29-1 to TRBJ1-3; weak D call: TRBD1 (5 bases). The CDR3 loop spans 15 amino acids. The V end was cut by 6 bases, the J end by 7 bases, with 22 bases between. In germline, CDR1 is SQVTM, CDR2 ANQGSEA. CDR3 protein: CSVKAGPQAGNTIYF. The CDR3 DNA reads TGCAGCGTCAAGGCCGGGCCCCAAGCAGGGAACACCATATATTTT.

The V and J genes are TRBV19 and TRBJ1-3; TRBD1 matches at 9 bases. This CDR3 contains 16 residues. With V trimmed by 5 bases and J by 4 bases, 9 bases remained unmatched. The germline V gene has CDR1 LNHDA and CDR2 SQIVND (reference sequence). The CDR3 nucleotides read TGTGCCAGTAGTCATCTTGGACAGGGGAAAGGAAACACCATATATTTT. This encodes CASSHLGQGKGNTIYF.

V and J are TRBV10-1 and TRBJ1-4, with D unresolved. The CDR3 contains 11 residues. Trimming cost V 6 bases and J 6 bases, with 5 bases left between them. Looked up from germline, CDR1 is WNHNN and CDR2 is SYGVQD (reference sequence). In DNA form, the CDR3 reads TGCGCCAGCAGACTACATGAAAAACTGTTTTTT. Translation gives CASRLHEKLFF.

J is TRBJ2-7 and V is TRBV6-1; D may be TRBD2 (5 bases). This CDR3 contains 15 residues. Germline CDR1 and CDR2: MNHNS and SASEGT. V gave up 6 bases and J gave up 2 bases, with 17 bases separating them. DNA of the CDR3: TGTGCCAGCAGCCAAGGGCGGGTAGGAACCTACGAGCAGTACTTC. It encodes CASSQGRVGTYEQYF.

This CDR3 reads CASSQDRGPGNTIYF. In DNA form, the CDR3 reads TGCGCCAGCAGCCAAGATCGGGGTCCGGGAAACACCATATATTTT. The chain recombines TRBV4-1 with TRBJ1-3; D gene unclear. CDR1 is MGHRA and CDR2 is YSYEKL in the germline V gene. CDR3 length: 15 amino acids. Trimming left V 0 bases short and J 4 bases short, with 10 bases between.

The CDR3 loop is CASSLRVIIRNEQFF. CDR3 nucleotides: TGTGCCAGCAGCTTGCGAGTGATAATTCGGAATGAGCAGTTCTTC. The V gene is TRBV5-8, the J gene TRBJ2-1; D is ambiguous. This CDR3 comprises 15 residues. V was cut by 1 base and J by 7 bases, with 15 bases left in between. Germline CDR1 reads SGHTS; CDR2 reads YDEGEE.

This chain connects TRBV5-1 to TRBJ1-4, with unresolved D. CDR3 length: 15 residues. Trimming removed 4 bases from V and 8 bases from J, with 18 bases in between. Germline CDR1 SGHRS, CDR2 YFSETQ. The DNA of the CDR3 is TGCGCCAGCAGCCCATCGGGAGGAACCTACGAAAAACTGTTTTTT. It codes for CASSPSGGTYEKLFF.

The V and J genes are TRBV7-9 and TRBJ1-1; TRBD1 aligns across 8 bases. CDR3 length: 17 amino acids. V was pared by 5 bases and J by 1 base, with 12 bases of the junction left unmatched. Germline CDR1 is SEHNR and CDR2 is FQNEAQ (reference sequence). CDR3 DNA sequence: TGTGCCAGCAGCACCAGCACACCGGGACAGGCGAACACTGAAGCTTTCTTT. Its translation: CASSTSTPGQANTEAFF.

The J gene is TRBJ1-3, the V gene TRBV5-8; 10 bases agree with TRBD1. CDR3 length: 16 amino acids. V lost 4 bases and J lost 0; bases outside the gene matches: 4. From germline, CDR1 is SGHTS and CDR2 YDEGEE. The CDR3 region is CASSHRTGGSGNTIYF. The CDR3 DNA sequence: TGTGCCAGCAGCCACCGGACAGGGGGCTCTGGAAACACCATATATTTT.

CDR3 sequence reads: CASTQSGSYNEQFF. The CDR3 nucleotides read TGCGCCAGCACCCAGTCGGGGTCCTACAATGAGCAGTTCTTC. This chain connects TRBV5-1 to TRBJ2-1, with D possibly TRBD2 on 5 matching bases. The V end was cut by 6 bases, the J end by 1 base, with 11 bases between. Germline V gene data show CDR1 as SGHRS and CDR2 as YFSETQ. CDR3 length: 14 amino acids.

The rearrangement uses TRBV29-1 and TRBJ2-5; 10 bases agree with TRBD2. Germline trimming cut 7 bases from V and 1 base from J; bases unmatched to any gene: 3. The CDR3 loop spans 13 amino acids. Germline V gene lookup returns CDR1 SQVTM and CDR2 ANQGSEA. The chain's CDR3 is CSAGTSAQETQYF. The CDR3, as DNA: TGCAGCGCAGGGACTAGCGCCCAAGAGACCCAGTACTTC.

J is TRBJ2-3 and V is TRBV7-9; 11 nucleotides agree with TRBD2. V lost 5 bases and J lost 5; bases outside the gene matches: 12. CDR1 and CDR2 from the germline V gene are SEHNR and FQNEAQ (reference sequence). CDR3 size: 17 residues. The CDR3 region has the DNA TGTGCCAGCAGCGCCAATATAGCGGGGGGGCTTGTAGATACGCAGTATTTT. Encoded protein: CASSANIAGGLVDTQYF.

The chain uses TRBV6-1 and TRBJ1-5; 8 nucleotides align to TRBD1. Germline-derived CDR1 and CDR2 are MNHNS and SASEGT. V lost 4 bases, J lost 3 bases, and 5 bases stayed unmatched. The CDR3 is 15 amino acids. CDR3: CASSGWDRLNQPQHF. The DNA for the CDR3 is TGTGCCAGCAGTGGGTGGGACAGGCTCAATCAGCCCCAGCATTTT.